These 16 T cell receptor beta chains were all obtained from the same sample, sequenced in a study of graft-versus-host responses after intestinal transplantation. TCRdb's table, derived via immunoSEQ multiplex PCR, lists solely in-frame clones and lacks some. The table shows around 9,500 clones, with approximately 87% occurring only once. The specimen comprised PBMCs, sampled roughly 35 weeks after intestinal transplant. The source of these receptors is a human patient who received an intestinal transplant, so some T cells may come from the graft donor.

The DNA for the CDR3 is TGTGCCAGCAGTGAGCGGGGAGGAGGCACAGATACGCAGTATTTT. Residues: CASSERGGGTDTQYF. The V call is TRBV2, the J call TRBJ2-3; TRBD2 is a possible D gene (6 bases). CDR3 size: 15 residues. CDR1 and CDR2 (germline): SNHLY, FYNNEI. The V end was cut by 3 bases, the J end by 1 base, with 11 bases between.

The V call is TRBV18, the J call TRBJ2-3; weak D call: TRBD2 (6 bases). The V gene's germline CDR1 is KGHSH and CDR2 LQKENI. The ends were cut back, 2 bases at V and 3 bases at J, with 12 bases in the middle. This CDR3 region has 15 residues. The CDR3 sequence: CASSPATSGTDTQYF. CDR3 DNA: TGTGCCAGCTCACCAGCGACTAGTGGAACAGATACGCAGTATTTT.

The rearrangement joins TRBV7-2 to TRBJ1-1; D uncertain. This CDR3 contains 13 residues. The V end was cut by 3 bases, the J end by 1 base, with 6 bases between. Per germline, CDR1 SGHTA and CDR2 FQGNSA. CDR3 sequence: CASSFTGNTEAFF. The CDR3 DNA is TGTGCCAGCAGCTTCACTGGGAACACTGAAGCTTTCTTT.

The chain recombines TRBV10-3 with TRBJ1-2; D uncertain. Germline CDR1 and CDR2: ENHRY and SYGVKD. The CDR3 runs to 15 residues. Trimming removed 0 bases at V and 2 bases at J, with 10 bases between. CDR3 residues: CAISESLTLNYGYTF. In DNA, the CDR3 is TGTGCCATCAGTGAGTCCTTGACCCTAAACTATGGCTACACCTTC.

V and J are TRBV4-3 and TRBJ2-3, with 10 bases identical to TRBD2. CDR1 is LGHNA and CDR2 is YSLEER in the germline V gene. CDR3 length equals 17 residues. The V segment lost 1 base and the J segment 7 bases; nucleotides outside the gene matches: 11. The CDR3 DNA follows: TGCGCCAGCAGCCAAGGGGAGACTAGCGGGCTGAGGAATACGCAGTATTTT. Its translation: CASSQGETSGLRNTQYF.

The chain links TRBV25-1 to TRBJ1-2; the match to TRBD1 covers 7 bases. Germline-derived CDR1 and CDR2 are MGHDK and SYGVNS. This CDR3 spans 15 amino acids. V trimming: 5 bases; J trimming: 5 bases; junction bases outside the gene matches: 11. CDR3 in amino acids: CASSLGRGPIYGYTF. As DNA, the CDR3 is TGTGCCAGCAGTTTGGGAAGGGGGCCTATTTATGGCTACACCTTC.

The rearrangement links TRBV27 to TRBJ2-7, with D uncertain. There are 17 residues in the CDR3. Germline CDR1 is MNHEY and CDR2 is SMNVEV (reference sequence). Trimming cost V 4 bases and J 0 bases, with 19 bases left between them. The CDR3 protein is CASSSRWREAYSYEQYF. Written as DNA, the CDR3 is TGTGCCAGCAGTTCCAGATGGAGAGAGGCGTACTCCTACGAGCAGTACTTC.

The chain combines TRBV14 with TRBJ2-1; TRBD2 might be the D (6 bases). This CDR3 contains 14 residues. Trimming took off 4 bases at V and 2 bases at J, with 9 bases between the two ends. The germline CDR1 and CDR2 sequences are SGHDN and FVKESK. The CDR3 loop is CASSPGRTYNEQFF. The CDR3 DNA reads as TGTGCCAGCAGCCCCGGGAGAACCTACAATGAGCAGTTCTTC.

The CDR3 DNA is TGTGCCAGCAGCCAAGGCCTAGGGGTCAGGGAGACCCAGTACTTC. The encoded protein is CASSQGLGVRETQYF. This rearrangement joins TRBV14 to TRBJ2-5; tentatively, D is TRBD1 (5 bases). From germline, CDR1 is SGHDN and CDR2 FVKESK. This CDR3 spans 15 amino acids. Trimming shortened V by 1 base and J by 5 bases, and 14 bases separated the two germline ends.

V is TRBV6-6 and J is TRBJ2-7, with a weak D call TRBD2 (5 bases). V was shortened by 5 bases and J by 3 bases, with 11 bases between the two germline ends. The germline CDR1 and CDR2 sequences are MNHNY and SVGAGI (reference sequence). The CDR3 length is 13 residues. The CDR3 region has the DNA TGTGCCAGCAGTAGCGGTTTTTTCTACGAGCAGTACTTC. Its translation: CASSSGFFYEQYF.

CDR3 protein: CASSLLTEAFF. Written as DNA, the CDR3 is TGTGCCAGCAGTCTTCTCACTGAAGCTTTCTTT. This chain uses TRBV6-5 with TRBJ1-1; D unclear. V was pared by 5 bases and J by 4 bases, with 5 bases between. This CDR3 spans 11 amino acids. CDR1 MNHEY and CDR2 SVGAGI come from the germline V gene.

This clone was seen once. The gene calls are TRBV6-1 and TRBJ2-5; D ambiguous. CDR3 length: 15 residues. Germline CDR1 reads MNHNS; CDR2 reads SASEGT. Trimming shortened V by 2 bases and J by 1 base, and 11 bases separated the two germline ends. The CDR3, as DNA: TGTGCCAGCAGTGAATTCAGCCAACCCCAAGAGACCCAGTACTTC. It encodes CASSEFSQPQETQYF.

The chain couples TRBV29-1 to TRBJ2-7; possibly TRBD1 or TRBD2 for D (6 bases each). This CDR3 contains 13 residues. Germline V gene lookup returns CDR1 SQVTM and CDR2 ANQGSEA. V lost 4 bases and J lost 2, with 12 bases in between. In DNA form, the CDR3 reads TGCAGCGTTGGGGGGGCAGGCCCCTACGAGCAGTACTTC. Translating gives CSVGGAGPYEQYF.

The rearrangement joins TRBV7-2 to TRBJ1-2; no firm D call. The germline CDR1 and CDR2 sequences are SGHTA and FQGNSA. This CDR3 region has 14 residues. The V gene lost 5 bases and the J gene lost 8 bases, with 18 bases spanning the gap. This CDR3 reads CASSHIQSRQGYTF. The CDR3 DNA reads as TGTGCCAGCAGCCATATACAATCAAGGCAAGGCTACACCTTC. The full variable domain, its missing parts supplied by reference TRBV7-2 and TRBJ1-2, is GAGVSQSPSNKVTEKGKDVELRCDPISGHTALYWYRQSLGQGLEFLIYFQGNSAPDKSGLPSDRFSAERTGGSVSTLTIQRTQQEDSAVYLCASSHIQSRQGYTFGSGTRLTVV.

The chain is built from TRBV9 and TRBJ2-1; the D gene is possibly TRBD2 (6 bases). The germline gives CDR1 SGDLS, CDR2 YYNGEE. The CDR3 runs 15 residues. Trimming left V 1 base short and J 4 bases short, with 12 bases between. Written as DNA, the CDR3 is TGTGCCAGCAGCGTAACCCTAGCGACTTACAATGAGCAGTTCTTC. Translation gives CASSVTLATYNEQFF.

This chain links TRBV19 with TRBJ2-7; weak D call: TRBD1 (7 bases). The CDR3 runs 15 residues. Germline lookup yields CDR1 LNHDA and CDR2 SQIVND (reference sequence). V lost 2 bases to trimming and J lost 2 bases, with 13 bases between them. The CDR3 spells CASSIRGDRAYEQYF. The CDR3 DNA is TGTGCCAGTAGTATAAGGGGGGACAGAGCCTACGAGCAGTACTTC.